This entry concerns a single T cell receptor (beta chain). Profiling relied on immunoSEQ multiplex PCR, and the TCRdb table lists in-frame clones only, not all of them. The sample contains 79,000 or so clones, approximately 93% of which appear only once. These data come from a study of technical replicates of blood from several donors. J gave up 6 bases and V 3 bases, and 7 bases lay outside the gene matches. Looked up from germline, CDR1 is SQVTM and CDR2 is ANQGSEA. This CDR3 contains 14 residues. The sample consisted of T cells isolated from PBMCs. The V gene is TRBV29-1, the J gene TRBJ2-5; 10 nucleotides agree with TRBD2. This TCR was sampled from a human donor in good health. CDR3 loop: CSVDPAGGSKTQYF. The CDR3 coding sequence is TGCAGCGTTGATCCAGCGGGAGGGTCGAAGACCCAGTACTTC.